This TCR beta chain was retrieved from a study of T-cell memory formation after mild COVID-19. In the study overall: Largely, the TCR clusters proved donor specific.

Germline-derived CDR1 and CDR2 are DFQATT and SNEGSKA (reference sequence). Trimming pared 1 base from V and 1 base from J, leaving 10 bases between. CDR3 length: 14 amino acids. The authors produced TCR alpha and TCR beta cDNA libraries with sample barcodes and UMIs by 5'RACE using constant-segment primers. Each CDR3 protein gets one entry after TCRdb re-called the 5' RACE reads with MiXCR. Of hundreds of thousands of distinct CDR3 sequences detected, 15% to 20% appear once; the ten largest clones hold 9.5% to 15%. Findings and caveats of the study: Later expanders leaned CD4+, whereas day 15 to 85 contracting clones were balanced CD4/CD8. CM and EM subsets held most contracting CD4+ clones; EMRA held CD8+ ones.

With regard to this clonotype: The antigen remains unidentified.

The specimen was PBMCs or a T cell subset sorted from them (not recorded which). V and J are TRBV20-1 and TRBJ1-2, with D perhaps TRBD1 (6 bases). The receptor was derived from an adult woman who had mild COVID-19 (a few samples of this study predate the infection). Cell type and time point are not known. This chain's CDR3 is CSARGAGDNYGYTF. Here the CDR3 DNA reads TGCAGTGCTAGAGGGGCAGGGGATAACTATGGCTACACCTTC.